This T cell receptor beta chain was profiled in a study of cytotoxic CD8 clonotypes in ibrutinib-treated CLL. Study-wide background: Among the samples, the mean was roughly 260,000 productive templates and about 90,000 productive rearrangements.

Assay used: immunoSEQ multiplex PCR; TCRdb lists only in-frame clones, some missing. Of some 200,000 clones in the sample, about 75% were seen once. Between the trimmed V and J ends, which lost 0 bases and 0 bases, there was a span of 13 bases. Germline CDR1 reads LGHNA; CDR2 reads YNFKEQ. This CDR3 contains 17 residues. The chain carries TRBV4-2 and TRBJ2-3; D is ambiguous. The sample consisted of PBMCs, taken after 12 months of ibrutinib treatment. The TCR was taken from a human donor with chronic lymphocytic leukemia. The CDR3 DNA is TGTGCCAGCAGCCAAGACTACTTTGGGCCTAGCACAGATACGCAGTATTTT. This codes for CASSQDYFGPSTDTQYF.